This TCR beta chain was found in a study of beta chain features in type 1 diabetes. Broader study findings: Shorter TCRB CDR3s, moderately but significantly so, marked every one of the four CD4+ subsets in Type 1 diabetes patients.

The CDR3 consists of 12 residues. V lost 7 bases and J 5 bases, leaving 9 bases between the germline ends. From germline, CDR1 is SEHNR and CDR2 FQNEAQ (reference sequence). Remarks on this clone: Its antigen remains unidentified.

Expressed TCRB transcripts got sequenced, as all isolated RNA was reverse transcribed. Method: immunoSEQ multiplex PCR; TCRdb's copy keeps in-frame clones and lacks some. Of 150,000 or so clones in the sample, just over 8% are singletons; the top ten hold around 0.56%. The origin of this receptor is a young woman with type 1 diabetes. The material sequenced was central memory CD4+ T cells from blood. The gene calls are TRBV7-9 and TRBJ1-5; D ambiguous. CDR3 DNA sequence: TGTGCCAGCACTCAAGGAGATCAGCCCCAGCATTTT. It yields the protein CASTQGDQPQHF.